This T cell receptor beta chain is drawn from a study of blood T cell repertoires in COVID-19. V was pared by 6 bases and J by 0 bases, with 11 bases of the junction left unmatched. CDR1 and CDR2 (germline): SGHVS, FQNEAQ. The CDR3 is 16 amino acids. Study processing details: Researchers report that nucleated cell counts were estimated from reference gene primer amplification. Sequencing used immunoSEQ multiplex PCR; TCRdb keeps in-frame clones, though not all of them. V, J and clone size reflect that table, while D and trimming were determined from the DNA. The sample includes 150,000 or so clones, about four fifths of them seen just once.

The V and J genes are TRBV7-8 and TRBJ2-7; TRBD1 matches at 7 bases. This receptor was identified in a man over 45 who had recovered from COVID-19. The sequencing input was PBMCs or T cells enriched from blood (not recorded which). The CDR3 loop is CASSPTGTALSYEQYF. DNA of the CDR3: TGTGCCAGCAGTCCAACCGGGACAGCCCTCTCCTACGAGCAGTACTTC.